Each of the 8 T cell receptor beta chains below was sequenced from the same sample in a study of beta chain features in type 1 diabetes. Study results and caveats: TCRB CDR3 length was moderately but significantly reduced in all four CD4+ subsets of Type 1 diabetes patients.

Sequencing targeted expressed TCRB transcripts, as all isolated RNA had been reverse transcribed. Assay: immunoSEQ multiplex PCR; the TCRdb copy retains only in-frame clones and omits some. Counted here are roughly 330,000 clones, approximately 13% occurring once; the ten biggest clones make up around 0.016%. Their antigens remain unidentified. The sample was naive CD4+ T cells from blood. Receptor source: a young woman with type 1 diabetes.

The chain uses TRBV30 and TRBJ1-1; D perhaps matches TRBD1 (5 bases). Trimming pared 8 bases from V and 2 bases from J, leaving 15 bases between. This CDR3 comprises 13 residues. Germline CDR1 GTSNPN, CDR2 SVGIG (reference sequence). CDR3 bases: TGTGCCCGCGGGGCAGGGTCCAACACTGAAGCTTTCTTT. Translated, it gives CARGAGSNTEAFF.

This chain joins TRBV15 and TRBJ1-1, with D unclear. Trimming stripped 3 bases from V and 0 bases from J, with 8 bases between. The CDR3 extends over 14 amino acids. Germline V lookup: CDR1 LNHNV, CDR2 YYDKDF (reference sequence). The DNA of the CDR3 is TGTGCCACCAGCAGTTCAGTTATGAACACTGAAGCTTTCTTT. Protein product: CATSSSVMNTEAFF.

This clone was detected only a few times. The chain links TRBV5-1 to TRBJ2-2; the D gene is possibly TRBD2 (6 bases). Germline V lookup: CDR1 SGHRS, CDR2 YFSETQ. Deletions cut 0 bases from V and 6 bases from J, with 12 bases between. This CDR3 is 15 amino acids long. The CDR3 region is CASSLDRGGPGELFF. The CDR3 nucleotides read TGCGCCAGCAGCTTGGATCGGGGAGGACCCGGGGAGCTGTTTTTT.

There are a few counts of this clone. This chain connects TRBV19 to TRBJ2-7; 7 bases line up with TRBD1. V was pared by 6 bases and J by 2 bases, with 7 bases of the junction left unmatched. CDR1 and CDR2 (germline): LNHDA, SQIVND (reference sequence). This CDR3 is 14 amino acids long. CDR3 sequence reads: CASSVPGGTYEQYF. DNA for the CDR3: TGTGCCAGTAGCGTACCAGGGGGAACCTACGAGCAGTACTTC.

The rearrangement uses TRBV7-9 and TRBJ1-2; D may be TRBD1 (6 bases). The CDR3 has 13 residues. V was cut by 5 bases and J by 4 bases, with 11 bases left in between. CDR1 SEHNR and CDR2 FQNEAQ come from the germline V gene (reference sequence). The CDR3 reads CASSPTGSYGYTF. The CDR3 region has the DNA TGTGCCAGCAGCCCGACAGGCTCCTATGGCTACACCTTC.

J is TRBJ1-2 and V is TRBV5-1, with TRBD1 matching over 7 bases. This CDR3 spans 16 amino acids. The germline V gene has CDR1 SGHRS and CDR2 YFSETQ. V shed 0 bases, J shed 3 bases, and the junction held 8 bases outside the gene matches. The CDR3 here is CASSLVPGQPHYGYTF. The CDR3 DNA follows: TGCGCCAGCAGCTTGGTCCCGGGACAGCCCCACTATGGCTACACCTTC.

The rearrangement uses TRBV11-2 and TRBJ2-5; TRBD2 matches at 11 bases. Germline V CDR1 and CDR2: SGHAT, FQNNGV. V lost 2 bases, J lost 4 bases, and 12 bases stayed unmatched. The CDR3 is made up of 18 amino acids. CDR3: CASSLQGYSGRAGETQYF. The DNA for the CDR3 is TGTGCCAGCAGCTTACAGGGGTATAGCGGGAGGGCCGGAGAGACCCAGTACTTC. Based on the CDR3 plus reference TRBV11-2 and TRBJ2-5, the full variable domain is EAGVAQSPRYKIIEKRQSVAFWCNPISGHATLYWYQQILGQGPKLLIQFQNNGVVDDSQLPKDRFSAERLKGVDSTLKIQPAKLEDSAVYLCASSLQGYSGRAGETQYFGPGTRLLVL.

J is TRBJ1-5 and V is TRBV19; D is possibly TRBD1 (6 bases). With 7 bases removed from V and 0 bases from J, the gap between germline ends came to 10 bases. Germline V gives CDR1 LNHDA, CDR2 SQIVND (reference sequence). The CDR3 is 14 residues long. The CDR3 spells CASKGGLSNQPQHF. CDR3 DNA: TGTGCCAGTAAAGGGGGTCTTAGCAATCAGCCCCAGCATTTT.